The 5 T cell receptor beta chains reported below all come from one sample, sequenced in a study of blood T cell repertoires in COVID-19. The data were produced by immunoSEQ multiplex PCR, yet TCRdb's version contains in-frame clones alone and is incomplete. This sample has 250,000 to 300,000 clones; about 89% occur once, and the top ten carry roughly 8.3%. Material: PBMCs or T cells enriched from blood (not recorded which). The receptors derive from a man aged 40-50 years who had recovered from COVID-19.

As to this clone: The sample has other DNA sequences that encode this CDR3 too. The chain couples TRBV19 to TRBJ1-5, with D possibly TRBD1 on 6 matching bases. V gave up 3 bases and J gave up 2 bases, with 8 bases separating them. Germline CDR1 LNHDA, CDR2 SQIVND (reference sequence). The CDR3 extends over 14 amino acids. The CDR3 sequence is CASSIKGGNQPQHF. The CDR3 coding sequence is TGTGCCAGTAGTATTAAGGGGGGCAATCAGCCCCAGCATTTT.

This rearrangement joins TRBV27 to TRBJ2-5; unclear D gene. V lost 0 bases to trimming and J lost 4 bases, with 15 bases between them. CDR1 and CDR2 (germline): MNHEY, SMNVEV (reference sequence). The CDR3 is 16 amino acids. The CDR3 DNA reads as TGTGCCAGCAGTTTATCTCTTCCTACGAATTTAGAGACCCAGTACTTC. Encoded protein: CASSLSLPTNLETQYF.

This clone has a single count. V gene TRBV4-3 combines with J gene TRBJ2-1; 10 positions match TRBD1. The length of the CDR3 is 19 residues. CDR1 and CDR2 (germline): LGHNA, YSLEER. With 4 bases clipped from V and 4 bases from J, the junction kept 16 bases outside the gene matches. The CDR3 DNA reads as TGCGCCAGCAGCCCTCGGGACCCATGGACAGGGGGTAAATACAATGAGCAGTTCTTC. It encodes CASSPRDPWTGGKYNEQFF.

This chain links TRBV6-5 with TRBJ1-2; TRBD1 matches 10 bases. The CDR3 is 15 residues long. The germline V gene encodes CDR1 MNHEY and CDR2 SVGAGI. V dropped 4 bases and J dropped 4; count of bases not matched to a gene: 6. The CDR3 loop is CASSSSGTGAYGYTF. CDR3 nucleotides: TGTGCCAGCAGTTCCTCAGGGACAGGGGCCTATGGCTACACCTTC.

This clone showed up just once. The rearrangement links TRBV10-3 to TRBJ2-7; TRBD1 matches at 7 bases. Germline lookup yields CDR1 ENHRY and CDR2 SYGVKD. V lost 7 bases and J lost 5; bases outside the gene matches: 5. The CDR3 is 12 residues long. CDR3 nucleotide sequence: TGTGCCATCAAGACAGGGTTCGACGAGCAGTACTTC. This translates into CAIKTGFDEQYF.